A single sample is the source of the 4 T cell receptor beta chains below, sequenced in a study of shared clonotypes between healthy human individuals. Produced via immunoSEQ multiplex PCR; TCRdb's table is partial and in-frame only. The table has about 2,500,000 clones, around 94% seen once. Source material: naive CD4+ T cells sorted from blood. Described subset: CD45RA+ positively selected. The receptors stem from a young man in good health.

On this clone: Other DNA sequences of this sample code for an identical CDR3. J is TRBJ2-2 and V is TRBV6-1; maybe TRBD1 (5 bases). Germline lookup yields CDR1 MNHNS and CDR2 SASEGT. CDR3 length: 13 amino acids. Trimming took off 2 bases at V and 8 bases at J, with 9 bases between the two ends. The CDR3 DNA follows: TGTGCCAGCAGTGAACGCAGGGCGGGGGAGCTGTTTTTT. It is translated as CASSERRAGELFF.

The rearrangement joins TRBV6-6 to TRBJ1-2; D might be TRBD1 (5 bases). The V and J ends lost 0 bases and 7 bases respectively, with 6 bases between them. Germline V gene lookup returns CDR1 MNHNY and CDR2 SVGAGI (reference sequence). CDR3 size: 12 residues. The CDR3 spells CASSYSGAGYTF. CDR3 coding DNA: TGTGCCAGCAGTTACTCAGGGGCTGGCTACACCTTC.

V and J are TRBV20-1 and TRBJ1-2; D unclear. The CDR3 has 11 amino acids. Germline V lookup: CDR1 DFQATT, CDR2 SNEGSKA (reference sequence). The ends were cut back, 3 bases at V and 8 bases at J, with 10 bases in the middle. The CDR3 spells CSARDVWGYTF. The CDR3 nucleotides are TGCAGTGCTAGGGACGTCTGGGGCTACACCTTC.

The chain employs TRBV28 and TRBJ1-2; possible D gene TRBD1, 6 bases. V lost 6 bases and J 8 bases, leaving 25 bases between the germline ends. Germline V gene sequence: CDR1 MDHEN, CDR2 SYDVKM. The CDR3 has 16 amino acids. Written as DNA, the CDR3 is TGTGCCAGCAGCATCCCCGTGGGCAGGGGACTGGAAGGCTACACCTTC. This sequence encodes CASSIPVGRGLEGYTF.